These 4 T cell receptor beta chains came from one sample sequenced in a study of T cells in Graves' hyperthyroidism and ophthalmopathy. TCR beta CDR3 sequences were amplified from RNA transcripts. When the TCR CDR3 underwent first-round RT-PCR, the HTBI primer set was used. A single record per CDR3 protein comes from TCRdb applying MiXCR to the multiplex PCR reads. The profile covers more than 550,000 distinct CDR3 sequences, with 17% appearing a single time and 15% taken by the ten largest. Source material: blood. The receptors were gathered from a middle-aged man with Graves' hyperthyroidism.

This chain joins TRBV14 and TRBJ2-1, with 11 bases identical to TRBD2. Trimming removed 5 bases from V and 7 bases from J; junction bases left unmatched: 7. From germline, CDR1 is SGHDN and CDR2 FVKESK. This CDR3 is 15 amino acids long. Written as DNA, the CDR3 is TGTGCCAGCAGCTTTCTAGCGGGAGGTATGAATGAGCAGTTCTTC. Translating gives CASSFLAGGMNEQFF.

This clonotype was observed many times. CDR3 sequence (DNA): TGTGCCAGCAGGTTCAGGGGGTTCCCTCCTAGCACAGATACGCAGTATTTT. Translation: CASRFRGFPPSTDTQYF. The chain is built from TRBV6-1 and TRBJ2-3; 7 bases are shared with TRBD1. The V segment lost 6 bases and the J segment 0 bases; nucleotides outside the gene matches: 12. Per germline, CDR1 MNHNS and CDR2 SASEGT. CDR3 length equals 17 residues.

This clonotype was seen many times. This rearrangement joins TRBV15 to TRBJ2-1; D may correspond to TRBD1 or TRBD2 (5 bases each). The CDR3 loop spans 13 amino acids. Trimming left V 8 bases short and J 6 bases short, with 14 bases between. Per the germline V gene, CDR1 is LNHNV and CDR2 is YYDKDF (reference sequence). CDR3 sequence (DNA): TGTGCCACCCGACCGGACGGGGCCAATGAGCAGTTCTTC. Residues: CATRPDGANEQFF.

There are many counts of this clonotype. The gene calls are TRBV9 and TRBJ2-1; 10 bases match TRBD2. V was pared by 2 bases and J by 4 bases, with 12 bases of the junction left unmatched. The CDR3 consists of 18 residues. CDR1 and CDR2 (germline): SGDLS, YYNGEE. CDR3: CASSVQGETSGSYNEQFF. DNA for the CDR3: TGTGCCAGCAGCGTCCAAGGAGAGACTAGCGGGTCTTACAATGAGCAGTTCTTC.